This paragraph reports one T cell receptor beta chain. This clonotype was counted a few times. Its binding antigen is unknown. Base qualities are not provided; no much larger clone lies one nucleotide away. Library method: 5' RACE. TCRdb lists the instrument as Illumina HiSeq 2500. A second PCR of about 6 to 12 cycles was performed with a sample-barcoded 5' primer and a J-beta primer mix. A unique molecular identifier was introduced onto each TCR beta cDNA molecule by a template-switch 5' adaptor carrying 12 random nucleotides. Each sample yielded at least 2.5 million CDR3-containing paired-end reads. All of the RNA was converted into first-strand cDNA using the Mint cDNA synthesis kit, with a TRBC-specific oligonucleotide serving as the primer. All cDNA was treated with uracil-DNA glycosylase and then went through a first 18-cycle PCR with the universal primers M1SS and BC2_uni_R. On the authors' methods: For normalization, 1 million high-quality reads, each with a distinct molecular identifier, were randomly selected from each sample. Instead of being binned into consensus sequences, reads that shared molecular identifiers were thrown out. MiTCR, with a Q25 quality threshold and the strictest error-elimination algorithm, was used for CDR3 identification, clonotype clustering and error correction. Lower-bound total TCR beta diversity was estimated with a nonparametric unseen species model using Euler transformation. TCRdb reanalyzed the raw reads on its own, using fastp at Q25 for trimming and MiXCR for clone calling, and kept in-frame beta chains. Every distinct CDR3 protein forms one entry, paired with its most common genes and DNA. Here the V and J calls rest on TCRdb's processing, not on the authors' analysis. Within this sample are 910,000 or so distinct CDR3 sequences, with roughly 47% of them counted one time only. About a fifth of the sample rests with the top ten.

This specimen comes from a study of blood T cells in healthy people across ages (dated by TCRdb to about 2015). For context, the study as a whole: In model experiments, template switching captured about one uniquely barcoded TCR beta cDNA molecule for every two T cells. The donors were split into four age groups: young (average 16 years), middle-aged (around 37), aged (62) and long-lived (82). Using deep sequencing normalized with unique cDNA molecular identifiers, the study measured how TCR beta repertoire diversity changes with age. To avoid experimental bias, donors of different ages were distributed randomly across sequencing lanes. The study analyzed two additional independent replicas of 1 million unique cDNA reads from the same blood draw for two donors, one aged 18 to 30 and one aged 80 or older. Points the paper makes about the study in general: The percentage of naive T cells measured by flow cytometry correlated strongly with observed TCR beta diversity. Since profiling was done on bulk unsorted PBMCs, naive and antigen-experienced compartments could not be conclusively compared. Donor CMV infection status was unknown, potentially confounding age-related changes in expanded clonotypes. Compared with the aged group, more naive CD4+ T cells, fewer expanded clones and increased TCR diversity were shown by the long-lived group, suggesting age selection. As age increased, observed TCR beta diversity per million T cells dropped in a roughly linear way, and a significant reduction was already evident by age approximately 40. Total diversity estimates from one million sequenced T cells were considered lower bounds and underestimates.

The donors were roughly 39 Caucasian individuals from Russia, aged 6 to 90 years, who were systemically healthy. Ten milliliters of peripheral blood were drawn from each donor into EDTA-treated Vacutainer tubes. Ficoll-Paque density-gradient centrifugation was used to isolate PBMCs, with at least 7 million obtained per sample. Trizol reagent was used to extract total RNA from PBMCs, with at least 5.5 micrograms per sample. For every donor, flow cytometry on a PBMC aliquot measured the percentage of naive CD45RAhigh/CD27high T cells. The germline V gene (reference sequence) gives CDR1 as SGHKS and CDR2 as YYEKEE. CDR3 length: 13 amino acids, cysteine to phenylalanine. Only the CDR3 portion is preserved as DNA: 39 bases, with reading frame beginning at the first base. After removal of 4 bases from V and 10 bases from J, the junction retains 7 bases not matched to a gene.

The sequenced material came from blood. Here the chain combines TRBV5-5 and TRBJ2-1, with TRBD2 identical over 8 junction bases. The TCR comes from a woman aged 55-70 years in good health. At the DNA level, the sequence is TGTGCCAGCAGCCCCGTGGGCGGGAGGGAGCAGTTCTTC. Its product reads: CASSPVGGREQFF.